Included here is one T cell receptor (beta chain) sequence, with context. The data are from a study of blood T cell repertoires in COVID-19. Study details: Sites across the United States, Italy and Spain contributed samples from acute and convalescent COVID-19.

The CDR3 has 15 residues. V was pared by 0 bases and J by 1 base, with 10 bases between. The V gene's germline CDR1 is GTSNPN and CDR2 SVGIG (reference sequence). Data came from immunoSEQ multiplex PCR; TCRdb stores just in-frame clones and leaves some out. The data show about 48,000 clones, approximately 86% seen once. This receptor was identified in a woman in her forties or fifties who had recovered from COVID-19. The V and J genes are TRBV30 and TRBJ2-4; perhaps TRBD1 as D (5 bases). The material sequenced was PBMCs or T cells enriched from blood (not recorded which). The CDR3: CAWSVFGAAKNIQYF. The CDR3 region has the DNA TGTGCCTGGAGTGTATTTGGGGCGGCCAAAAACATTCAGTACTTC.